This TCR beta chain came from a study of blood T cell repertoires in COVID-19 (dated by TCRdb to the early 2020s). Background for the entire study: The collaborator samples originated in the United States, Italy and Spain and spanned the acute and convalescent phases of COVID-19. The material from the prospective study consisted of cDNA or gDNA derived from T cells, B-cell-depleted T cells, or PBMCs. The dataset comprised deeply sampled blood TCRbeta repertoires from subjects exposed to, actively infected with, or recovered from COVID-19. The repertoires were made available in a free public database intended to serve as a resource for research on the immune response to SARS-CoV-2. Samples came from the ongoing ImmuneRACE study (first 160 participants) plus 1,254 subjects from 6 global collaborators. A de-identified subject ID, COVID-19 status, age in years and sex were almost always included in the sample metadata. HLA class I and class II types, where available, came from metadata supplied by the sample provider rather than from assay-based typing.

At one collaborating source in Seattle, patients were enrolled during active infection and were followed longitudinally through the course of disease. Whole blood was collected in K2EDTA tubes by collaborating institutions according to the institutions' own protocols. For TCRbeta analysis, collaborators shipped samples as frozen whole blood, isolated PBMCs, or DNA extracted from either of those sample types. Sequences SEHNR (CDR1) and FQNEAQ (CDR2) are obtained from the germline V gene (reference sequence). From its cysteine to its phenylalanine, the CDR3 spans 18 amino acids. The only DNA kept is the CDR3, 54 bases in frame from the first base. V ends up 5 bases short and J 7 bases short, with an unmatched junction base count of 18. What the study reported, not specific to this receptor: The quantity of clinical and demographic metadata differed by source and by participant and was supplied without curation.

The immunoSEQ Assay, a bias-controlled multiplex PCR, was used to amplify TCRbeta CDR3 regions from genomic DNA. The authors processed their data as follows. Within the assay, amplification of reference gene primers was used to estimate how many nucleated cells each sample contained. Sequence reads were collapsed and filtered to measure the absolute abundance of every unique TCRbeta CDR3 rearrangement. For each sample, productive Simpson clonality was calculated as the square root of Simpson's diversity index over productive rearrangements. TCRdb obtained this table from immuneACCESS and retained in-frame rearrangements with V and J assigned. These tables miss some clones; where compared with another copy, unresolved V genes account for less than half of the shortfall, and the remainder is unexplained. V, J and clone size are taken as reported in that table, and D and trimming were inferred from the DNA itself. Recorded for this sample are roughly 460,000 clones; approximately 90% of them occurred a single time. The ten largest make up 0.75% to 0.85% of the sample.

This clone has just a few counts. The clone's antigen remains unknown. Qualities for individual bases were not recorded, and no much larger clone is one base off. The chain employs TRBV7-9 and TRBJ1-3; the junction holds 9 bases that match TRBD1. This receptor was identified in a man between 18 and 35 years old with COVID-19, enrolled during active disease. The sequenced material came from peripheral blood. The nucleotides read TGTGCCAGCAGCCAGGGACAGGGTGGTCTAGACCTGGAGAACACCATATATTTT. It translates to CASSQGQGGLDLENTIYF.